This T cell receptor beta chain comes out of a study of OX40 agonist ivuxolimab in advanced cancers. V was trimmed by 1 base and J by 0 bases, leaving 11 bases between them. The length of the CDR3 is 16 residues. Germline lookup yields CDR1 SGHDT and CDR2 YYEEEE. TCRdb's copy holds only in-frame clones and misses some; the assay was immunoSEQ multiplex PCR. The data hold over 55,000 clones, with around 81% observed a single time. V is TRBV5-6 and J is TRBJ2-4; weak D call: TRBD2 (6 bases). This receptor was identified in an adult with an advanced solid tumor such as melanoma, head and neck, liver or kidney cancer. Sample: CD4+ or CD8+ T cells sorted from blood, taken in a trial of the OX40 agonist ivuxolimab. The CDR3 DNA follows: TGTGCCAGCAGCTTGATTGGGACTGTAGCCAAAAACATTCAGTACTTC. Protein: CASSLIGTVAKNIQYF.